This TCR beta chain appears in the sequencing data of a study of shared T cell receptors in the human thymus. This clone showed up just a few times. No DNA is shown, since the ends of the CDR3 on it are uncertain; the CDR3 is the one TCRdb lists. Here immunoSEQ multiplex PCR was the method, and the copy in TCRdb shows in-frame clones only, minus some. The table includes 450,000 to 650,000 clones, 78% detected once. Germline lookup yields CDR1 MGHRA and CDR2 YSYEKL. With termini counted, the CDR3 has 13 amino acids. In addition, the sample was reused for a study of human thymus T cells. That paper adds: Thymic samples were excised during corrective heart operations. Blood and thymic repertoires both appeared biased in V and J gene usage. In unrelated individuals, thymic repertoires overlapped highly, according to related research.

The rearrangement joins TRBV4-1 to TRBJ1-4. This sequence originates from a boy younger than two with a congenital heart defect. Sequencing was performed on thymocytes. This CDR3 is CASSQFFGGELFF.